This T cell receptor (beta chain) was identified during a study of T-cell memory formation after mild COVID-19 (dated by TCRdb to about 2021). With respect to the entire study: Most TCR sequence clusters were specific to one of the two donors. In a couple of donors, T-cell clones that expanded and contracted after mild COVID-19 were followed by sequencing TCRalpha and TCRbeta repertoires longitudinally. Two young, previously healthy adult volunteers made up the cohort, one male and one female. The paper's findings and limits, for the study overall: Balanced CD4/CD8 phenotypes were observed for clones contracting from day 15 to 85, whereas a bias towards CD4+ was observed for a second wave of clones expanding from day 15 to 37. Some responding clones were detected in pre-infection memory, suggesting pre-existing cross-reactive memory T cells joined the SARS-CoV-2 response. The study included only a couple of mild cases, and larger cohorts that include severe cases with pre-infection samples were judged to be necessary. SARS-CoV-2 specificity was not confirmed for the second-wave clones peaking on day 37. Contracting CD4+ clones appeared mostly in the CM and EM memory subsets, whereas CD8+ clones were enriched in EMRA.

Sequenced on an Illumina NovaSeq 6000. cDNA libraries for TCRalpha and TCRbeta were prepared by 5'RACE using constant-segment primers, with sample barcodes and unique molecular identifiers added. RNA was extracted from every sample with Trizol reagent. Library amplification was performed in two PCR steps, and a second sample barcode and Illumina TruSeq adapters were introduced in the second step. Sequencing of the libraries was done on an Illumina NovaSeq, producing 2 x 150 bp paired-end reads. For the original study's pipeline: The reads were demultiplexed and collapsed into UMI-guided consensus sequences using migec v1.2.7. Using mixcr v2.1.11, UMI consensuses were aligned to TRA and TRB V and J templates and then assembled into clonotypes. Expanded or contracted clonotypes were those called significant by both edgeR and NoisET, with noise models trained on biological replicates. For edgeR calls, a false discovery rate-adjusted p below 0.01 and a log2 fold-change threshold of 1 were applied. As an exploratory analysis of dynamics, PCA with hierarchical clustering was applied to max-normalized trajectories of the 1000 most abundant clonotypes. Separately sequenced CD4+ and CD8+ repertoires were used to assign a CD4 or CD8 phenotype to each responding clone. The public reads were quality trimmed at Q25 with fastp and then assembled into clones with MiXCR by TCRdb, keeping productive beta chains. Entries are consolidated by CDR3 protein sequence, retaining the most common genes and DNA. The authors' filters were not applied to this entry. For this sample there are 260,000 or so distinct CDR3 sequences; 16% appear just once. The top ten hold 22% of the sample.

The CDR3 starts with the cysteine, ends with the phenylalanine, and has 15 residues. Only the CDR3 portion is preserved as DNA: 45 bases, with reading frame beginning at the first base. According to the germline V gene, CDR1 reads MNHEY and CDR2 reads SVGEGT. Trimming at the junction amounts to 2 bases on V and 5 bases on J, and the germline ends lie 14 bases apart. This clonotype was counted at least ten times. This clone's antigen is unknown. No much larger clone is present one base from it, and per-base qualities are unavailable. PBMCs were isolated by Ficoll-Paque density gradient centrifugation. The sequence was collected from a man aged 18 to 30 who had mild COVID-19 (a few samples of this study predate the infection). The sample titles of this study are shuffled in the database, so cell type and time point are left out; the donor was told from shared clones. The sample taken for sequencing was PBMCs or a T cell subset sorted from them (not recorded which). The V and J segments used are TRBV6-2 or TRBV6-3 and TRBJ2-3; a weak D assignment points to TRBD1 (6 bases agree). The CDR3 reads as follows: CASSYADRFGDTQYF. The DNA is TGTGCCAGCAGTTACGCAGACAGGTTCGGAGATACGCAGTATTTT.